The 22 T cell receptor beta chains below were found in one sample sequenced in a study of T-cell reconstitution after alpha-beta-depleted transplantation in children. A library of TCRbeta sequences, prepared with unique molecular identifiers, was generated. A single record per CDR3 protein comes from TCRdb applying MiXCR to the PCR reads. The table shows roughly 90,000 distinct CDR3 sequences, with 9% to 15% occurring only once. The specimen comprised PBMCs from the stem cell graft donor, sampled from the stem cell graft. The receptor set was obtained from a human donor who donated a stem cell graft to a child with inherited bone marrow failure.

This clonotype was counted at least ten times. J is TRBJ1-3 and V is TRBV29-1; 9 positions agree with TRBD1. The J segment lost 7 bases and the V segment lost 3 bases, leaving 13 bases of the junction unmatched. CDR1 SQVTM and CDR2 ANQGSEA come from the germline V gene. The CDR3 is 16 residues long. The CDR3 region is CSVDDPGTGSLNTIYF. The DNA of the CDR3 is TGCAGCGTTGATGACCCCGGGACAGGGAGTTTGAACACCATATATTTT.

This clonotype occurred many times. The rearrangement links TRBV2 to TRBJ2-1; tentative D call: TRBD1 (6 bases). V was trimmed by 6 bases and J by 0 bases, leaving 15 bases between them. Germline V lookup: CDR1 SNHLY, CDR2 FYNNEI. CDR3 size: 16 residues. The CDR3 spells CASSGLGASSYNEQFF. The CDR3 DNA reads as TGTGCCAGCAGCGGCTTGGGGGCAAGCTCCTACAATGAGCAGTTCTTC.

This chain links TRBV28 with TRBJ2-7; D is unclear. CDR1 MDHEN and CDR2 SYDVKM come from the germline V gene. Trimming took 7 bases from V and 1 from J, leaving 17 bases between them. The CDR3 has 15 residues. This CDR3 reads CASTPGRTSSYEQYF. The DNA of the CDR3 is TGTGCCAGCACCCCTGGGCGGACCTCGTCCTACGAGCAGTACTTC.

In this sample, this clonotype turned up many times. This chain connects TRBV28 to TRBJ1-1, with D hard to call. The CDR3 covers 11 residues. V shed 3 bases and J shed 11 bases, with 10 bases lying between them. Germline CDR1 reads MDHEN; CDR2 reads SYDVKM. The CDR3 sequence: CASSLKTNAFF. DNA for the CDR3: TGTGCCAGCAGTTTGAAAACTAACGCTTTCTTT.

CDR3 sequence reads: CASSLGGLGHTEAFF. The DNA for the CDR3 is TGTGCCAGCAGCTTGGGGGGGCTTGGGCACACTGAAGCTTTCTTT. The rearrangement links TRBV7-2 to TRBJ1-1, with a tentative D call TRBD1 (6 bases). The ends were cut back, 3 bases at V and 3 bases at J, with 14 bases in the middle. Germline CDR1 is SGHTA and CDR2 is FQGNSA. The CDR3 length is 15 residues.

This clonotype has more than one count but fewer than ten. The chain uses TRBV6-5 and TRBJ2-7; 7 nucleotides align to TRBD1. The germline CDR1 and CDR2 sequences are MNHEY and SVGAGI. J gave up 6 bases and V 4 bases, and 9 bases lay outside the gene matches. The CDR3 extends over 14 amino acids. CDR3 DNA: TGTGCCAGCAGTTTCGACAGGGATTTTTCCGAGCAGTACTTC. Its protein product is CASSFDRDFSEQYF.

This clonotype was detected ten times or more. This chain joins TRBV20-1 and TRBJ2-3, with D tentatively TRBD2 (5 bases). The CDR3 length is 13 residues. V lost 3 bases, J lost 2 bases, and 9 bases lay in between. Per the germline V gene, CDR1 is DFQATT and CDR2 is SNEGSKA (reference sequence). The CDR3 DNA is TGCAGTGCTAGGGGAGAACCCACAGATACGCAGTATTTT. Protein sequence: CSARGEPTDTQYF.

In its sample, this clonotype was seen many times. The rearrangement uses TRBV29-1 and TRBJ2-7, with 10 bases fitting TRBD1. The CDR3 consists of 13 residues. Trimming took 7 bases from V and 3 from J; bases not matched to a gene: 6. The germline V gene encodes CDR1 SQVTM and CDR2 ANQGSEA. CDR3 nucleotides: TGCAGCGGACAGGGGGCGCAGAACTACGAGCAGTACTTC. Encoded protein: CSGQGAQNYEQYF.

This clonotype was seen at least ten times. The V gene is TRBV20-1, the J gene TRBJ1-6, with 10 bases matching TRBD1. Germline-derived CDR1 and CDR2 are DFQATT and SNEGSKA (reference sequence). CDR3 length equals 14 residues. V lost 3 bases, J lost 9 bases, and 5 bases stayed unmatched. CDR3 DNA sequence: TGCAGTGCTAGTTCGGGACAGGGGAGTTCACCCCTCCACTTT. This translates into CSASSGQGSSPLHF.

This clonotype turned up a few times. The chain joins TRBV2 to TRBJ2-5; D remains ambiguous. V dropped 6 bases and J dropped 4 bases, with 3 bases sitting between them. CDR1 and CDR2 (germline): SNHLY, FYNNEI. The CDR3 consists of 10 residues. The CDR3 region has the DNA TGTGCCAGCAGCAGAGAGACCCAGTACTTC. Its protein product is CASSRETQYF. Using reference TRBV2 and TRBJ2-5 for the parts outside the CDR3, the full variable domain is EPEVTQTPSHQVTQMGQEVILRCVPISNHLYFYWYRQILGQKVEFLVSFYNNEISEKSEIFDDQFSVERPDGSNFTLKIRSTKLEDSAMYFCASSRETQYFGPGTRLLVL.

This clonotype has a count of ten or more. This chain uses TRBV19 with TRBJ2-7, with 13 bases aligning to TRBD2. Germline CDR1 LNHDA, CDR2 SQIVND (reference sequence). This CDR3 is 14 amino acids long. V shed 5 bases, J shed 6 bases, and the junction held 4 bases outside the gene matches. CDR3 in amino acids: CASSRTSGRPEQYF. The DNA of the CDR3 is TGTGCCAGTAGTCGGACTAGCGGGAGACCCGAGCAGTACTTC.

This clonotype is medium-sized (0.01 to 0.1%). This sequence joins TRBV7-2 and TRBJ2-1; 9 bases map to TRBD2. V trimming: 2 bases; J trimming: 12 bases; junction bases outside the gene matches: 14. Germline V CDR1 and CDR2: SGHTA, FQGNSA. The CDR3 has 16 amino acids. In nucleotides, the CDR3 is TGTGCCAGCAGCTTAATTAGCGGGGGTCCACTTCTAGGGCAGTTCTTC. Translated, it gives CASSLISGGPLLGQFF.

V is TRBV29-1 and J is TRBJ2-5; TRBD2 matches at 12 bases. This CDR3 spans 19 amino acids. CDR1 SQVTM and CDR2 ANQGSEA come from the germline V gene. The V and J ends lost 0 bases and 3 bases, in that order; junction bases with no gene match: 14. CDR3 DNA sequence: TGCAGCGTTGAAGATCCCCTAGCGGGAGGGCTAAGGGGAGAAGAGACCCAGTACTTC. It translates to CSVEDPLAGGLRGEETQYF.

This clonotype was recorded at least ten times. V usage is TRBV5-5 and J usage is TRBJ2-7; the match to TRBD2 covers 7 bases. Trimming took 1 base from V and 2 from J; bases not matched to a gene: 15. The germline CDR1 and CDR2 sequences are SGHKS and YYEKEE (reference sequence). This CDR3 comprises 18 residues. The CDR3 nucleotides are TGTGCCAGCAGCTTGAGCGGTCGGGCTAGCGGTCCCGCCTACGAGCAGTACTTC. Amino acid sequence: CASSLSGRASGPAYEQYF.

The table lists this clonotype with many counts. The CDR3 region has the DNA TGTGCCAGCAGCGCCTCCGGGACAAAACACAATGAGCAGTTCTTC. It specifies CASSASGTKHNEQFF. This chain links TRBV7-3 with TRBJ2-1; possible D gene TRBD1, 6 bases. CDR3 length: 15 amino acids. The V gene lost 5 bases and the J gene lost 5 bases, with 16 bases spanning the gap. Germline lookup yields CDR1 SGHTA and CDR2 FQGTGA.

This clonotype was observed at least ten times. The rearrangement joins TRBV7-9 to TRBJ2-7; possible D gene TRBD1, 5 bases. V lost 5 bases, J lost 2 bases, and 13 bases lay in between. CDR1 and CDR2 from the germline V gene are SEHNR and FQNEAQ (reference sequence). The CDR3 sequence is 14 residues long. The CDR3 spells CASSLMDNTYEQYF. The CDR3 DNA is TGTGCCAGCAGCCTTATGGACAACACCTACGAGCAGTACTTC. Complete variable domain (other parts from reference TRBV7-9 and TRBJ2-7): DTGVSQNPRHKITKRGQNVTFRCDPISEHNRLYWYRQTLGQGPEFLTYFQNEAQLEKSRLLSDRFSAERPKGSFSTLEIQRTEQGDSAMYLCASSLMDNTYEQYFGPGTRLTVT.

The table lists this clonotype with many counts. The rearrangement uses TRBV20-1 and TRBJ2-7; 7 bases are a match to TRBD2. The V segment lost 4 bases and the J segment 2 bases; nucleotides outside the gene matches: 8. Germline CDR1 reads DFQATT; CDR2 reads SNEGSKA (reference sequence). This CDR3 contains 14 residues. CDR3 DNA: TGCAGTGCTATACTAGCGAGGGGAACCTACGAGCAGTACTTC. Amino acids: CSAILARGTYEQYF.

CDR3 bases: TGCGCCAGCAGCTTGGAGCCGGGACAGATCTACGAGCAGTACTTC. It yields the protein CASSLEPGQIYEQYF. The V call is TRBV5-1, the J call TRBJ2-7, with 7 positions matching TRBD1. CDR1 and CDR2 from the germline V gene are SGHRS and YFSETQ. The CDR3 runs to 15 residues. V dropped 0 bases and J dropped 3; count of bases not matched to a gene: 6.

This clonotype was seen many times. The J gene is TRBJ2-2, the V gene TRBV7-2; 9 bases line up with TRBD1. V was pared by 5 bases and J by 4 bases, with 5 bases of the junction left unmatched. Per the germline V gene, CDR1 is SGHTA and CDR2 is FQGNSA. The CDR3 runs 15 residues. In DNA, the CDR3 is TGTGCCAGCAGCCCGGGGACAGGGCGCACCGGGGAGCTGTTTTTT. It translates to CASSPGTGRTGELFF.

Ten or more counts support this clonotype. V usage is TRBV3-1 and J usage is TRBJ2-7; a possible D gene is TRBD2 (5 bases). This CDR3 contains 13 residues. Per the germline V gene, CDR1 is LGHDT and CDR2 is YNNKEL (reference sequence). Trimming took off 4 bases at V and 3 bases at J, with 10 bases between the two ends. The CDR3 here is CASSLRTGYEQYF. Here the CDR3 DNA reads TGTGCCAGCAGCCTCCGGACTGGCTACGAGCAGTACTTC.

This clonotype was recorded at least ten times. The V call is TRBV7-9, the J call TRBJ2-7, with unresolved D. CDR1 is SEHNR, CDR2 FQNEAQ, per germline (reference sequence). The V gene lost 10 bases and the J gene lost 0 bases, with 7 bases spanning the gap. The CDR3 extends over 11 amino acids. Written as DNA, the CDR3 is TGTGCCATCGAGAGCTCCTACGAGCAGTACTTC. Amino acid sequence: CAIESSYEQYF.

This clonotype was seen a few times. V gene TRBV20-1 combines with J gene TRBJ2-7, with TRBD1 as a possible D gene (5 bases). Trimming stripped 2 bases from V and 6 bases from J, with 8 bases between. This CDR3 has 11 residues. The germline V gene has CDR1 DFQATT and CDR2 SNEGSKA (reference sequence). CDR3 DNA sequence: TGCAGTGCTAGAACAAGGGGCGAGCAGTACTTC. It encodes CSARTRGEQYF.